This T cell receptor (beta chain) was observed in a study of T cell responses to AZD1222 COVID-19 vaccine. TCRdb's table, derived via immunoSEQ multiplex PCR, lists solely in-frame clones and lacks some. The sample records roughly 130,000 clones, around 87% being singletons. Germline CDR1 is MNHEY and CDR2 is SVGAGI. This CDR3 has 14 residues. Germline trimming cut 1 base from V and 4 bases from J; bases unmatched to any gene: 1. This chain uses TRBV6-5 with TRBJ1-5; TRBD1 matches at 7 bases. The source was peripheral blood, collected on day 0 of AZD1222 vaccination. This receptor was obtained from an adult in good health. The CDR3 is CASSYFRGNQPQHF. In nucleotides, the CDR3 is TGTGCCAGCAGTTACTTCAGGGGGAATCAGCCCCAGCATTTT.